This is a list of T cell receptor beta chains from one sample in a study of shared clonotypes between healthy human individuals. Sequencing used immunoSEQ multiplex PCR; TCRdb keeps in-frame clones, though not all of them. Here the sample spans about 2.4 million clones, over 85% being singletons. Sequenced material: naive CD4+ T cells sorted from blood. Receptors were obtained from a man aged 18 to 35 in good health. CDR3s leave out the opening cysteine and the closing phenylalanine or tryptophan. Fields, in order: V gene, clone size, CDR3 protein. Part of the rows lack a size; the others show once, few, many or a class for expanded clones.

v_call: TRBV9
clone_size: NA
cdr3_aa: ASSVEELPPYEQY

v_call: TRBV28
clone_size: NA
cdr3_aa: ASTGGEDYGYT

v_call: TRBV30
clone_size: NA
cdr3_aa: AWSVLTAYEQY

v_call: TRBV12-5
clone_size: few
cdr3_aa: ASGLVRGGATEAF

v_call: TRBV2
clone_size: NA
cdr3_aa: ASSVERDTEAF

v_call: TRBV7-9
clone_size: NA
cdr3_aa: ASSLQYYGYT

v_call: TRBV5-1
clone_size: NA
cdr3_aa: ASSLGGSNEKLF

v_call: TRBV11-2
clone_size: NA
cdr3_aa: ASSLAGRVYEQY

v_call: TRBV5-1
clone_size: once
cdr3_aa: ASSTTHGFNEQF

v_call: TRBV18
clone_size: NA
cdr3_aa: ASSPTGSEQETQY

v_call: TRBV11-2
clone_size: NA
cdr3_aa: ASSLERSPYGNTIY

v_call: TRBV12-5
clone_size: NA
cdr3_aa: ASGLGPGRENSPLH

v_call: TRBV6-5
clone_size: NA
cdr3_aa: ASSYGSGYT

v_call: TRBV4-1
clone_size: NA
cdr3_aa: ASSLEFGGRMETQY

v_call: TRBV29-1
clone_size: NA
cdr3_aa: SVVSGSSSYEQY

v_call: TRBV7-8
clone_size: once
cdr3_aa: ASSLARRTAYEQY

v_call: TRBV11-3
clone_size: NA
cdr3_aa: ASSHFGTGEHEQY

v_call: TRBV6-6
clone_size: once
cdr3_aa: ASSYRGGYNEQF

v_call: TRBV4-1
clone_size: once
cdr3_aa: ASSQVLVDTVAELH

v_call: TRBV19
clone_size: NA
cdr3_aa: ASSIAPGRTSGSFYEQY

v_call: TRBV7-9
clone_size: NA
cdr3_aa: ASSRDRRDSPLH

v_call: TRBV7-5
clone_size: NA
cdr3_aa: ARSIRDSSTNEKLF

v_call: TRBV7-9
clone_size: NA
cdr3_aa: ASSLRTGANYGYT

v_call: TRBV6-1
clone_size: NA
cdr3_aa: ASSGPLVLAGEQY

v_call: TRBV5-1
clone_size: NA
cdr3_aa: ASSFLEGLTGELF

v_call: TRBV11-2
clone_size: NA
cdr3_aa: ASSLVPGRHSTA

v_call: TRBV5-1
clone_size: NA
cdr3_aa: ASSLRSGEFDTQY

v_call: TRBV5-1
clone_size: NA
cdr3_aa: ASSPELAHTGELF

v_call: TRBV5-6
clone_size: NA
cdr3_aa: ASSLKGLNTGELF

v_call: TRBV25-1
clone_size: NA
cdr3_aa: ASSKSGGHGEAF

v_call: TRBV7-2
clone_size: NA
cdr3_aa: ASSFYSQMNTGELF

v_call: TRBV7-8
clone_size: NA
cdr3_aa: ASSLATAFTSNQPQH

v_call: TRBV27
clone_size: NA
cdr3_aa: ASSSGQGVYEQY

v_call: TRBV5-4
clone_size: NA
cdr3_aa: ASRGGETQY

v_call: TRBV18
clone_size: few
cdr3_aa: ASSLGQGYNQPQH

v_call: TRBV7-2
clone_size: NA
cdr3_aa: ASSPGSSNQPQH